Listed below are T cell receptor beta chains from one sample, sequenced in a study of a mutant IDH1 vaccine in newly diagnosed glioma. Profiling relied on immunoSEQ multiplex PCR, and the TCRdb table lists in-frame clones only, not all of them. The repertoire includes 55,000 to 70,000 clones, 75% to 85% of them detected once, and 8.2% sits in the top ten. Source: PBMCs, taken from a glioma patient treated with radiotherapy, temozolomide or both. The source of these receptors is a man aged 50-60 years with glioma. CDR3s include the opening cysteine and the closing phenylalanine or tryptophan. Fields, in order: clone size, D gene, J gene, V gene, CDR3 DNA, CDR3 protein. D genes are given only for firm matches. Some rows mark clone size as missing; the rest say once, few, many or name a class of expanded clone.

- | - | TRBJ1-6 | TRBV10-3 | TGTGCCATCAGGTTCCGGCCCCTTAATTCACCCCTCCACTTT | CAIRFRPLNSPLHF
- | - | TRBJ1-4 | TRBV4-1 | TGCGCCAGCAGCCAAGAAGGGCGGGCATTGGGAGAAAAACTGTTTTTT | CASSQEGRALGEKLFF
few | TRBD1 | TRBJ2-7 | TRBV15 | TGTGCCACCAGCCCTGGGACAGGGGGATACGAGCAGTACTTC | CATSPGTGGYEQYF
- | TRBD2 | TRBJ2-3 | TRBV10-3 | TGTGCCATCAGTGGCGAGCGGGGCAGCACAGATACGCAGTATTTT | CAISGERGSTDTQYF
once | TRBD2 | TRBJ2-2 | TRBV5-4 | TGTGCCAGCAGCTTGTATCGGGGGGTGAACACCGGGGAGCTGTTTTTT | CASSLYRGVNTGELFF
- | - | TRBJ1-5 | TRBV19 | TGTGCCAGTAACCCGCAACGGATGGGGAATCAGCCCCAGCATTTT | CASNPQRMGNQPQHF
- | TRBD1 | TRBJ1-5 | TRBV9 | TGTGCCAGCAGCGTAGAGGACAGGGAGGAGCCCCAGCATTTT | CASSVEDREEPQHF
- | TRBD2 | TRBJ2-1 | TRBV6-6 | TGTGCCAGCAGGTCACTAGCGGGGGGCCACAATGAGCAGTTCTTC | CASRSLAGGHNEQFF
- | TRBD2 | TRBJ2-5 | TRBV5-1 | TGCGCCAGCAGCCTTTCCGCGGGGGGGCAAGAGACCCAGTACTTC | CASSLSAGGQETQYF
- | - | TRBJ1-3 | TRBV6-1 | TGTGCCTCCGAGGGGGGGTCTGGAAACACCATATATTTT | CASEGGSGNTIYF
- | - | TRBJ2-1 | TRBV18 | TGTGCCAGCTCACCACGAGACACGGGTGAGCAGTTCTTC | CASSPRDTGEQFF
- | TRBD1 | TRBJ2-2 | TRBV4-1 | TGCGCCAGCAGCCAAACTGGGACAGGGAACACCGGGGAGCTGTTTTTT | CASSQTGTGNTGELFF
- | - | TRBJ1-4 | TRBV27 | TGTGCCAGCAGTTTGGACTCTAATGAAAAACTGTTTTTT | CASSLDSNEKLFF
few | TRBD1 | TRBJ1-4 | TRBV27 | TGTGCCAGCAAGGTGTCAGGGGGGGAAAAACTGTTTTTT | CASKVSGGEKLFF
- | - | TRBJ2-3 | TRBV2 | TGTGCCAGCAGGCGCACAGATACGCAGTATTTT | CASRRTDTQYF
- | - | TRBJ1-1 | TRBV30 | TGTGCCCAGGGAAGAAACACTGAAGCTTTCTTT | CAQGRNTEAFF
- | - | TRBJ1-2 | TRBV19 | TGTGCCAGTAGTAAGCAACTTCGACCCGGGGCTGGTGGCTACACCTTC | CASSKQLRPGAGGYTF
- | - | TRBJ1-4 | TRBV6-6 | TGTGCCAGCAGTTACGAAAAGGTTAATGAAAAACTGTTTTTT | CASSYEKVNEKLFF
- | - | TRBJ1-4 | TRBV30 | TGTGCCTGGAGTACGTTTGGACAGCCTAATGAAAAACTGTTTTTT | CAWSTFGQPNEKLFF
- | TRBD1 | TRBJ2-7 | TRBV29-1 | TGCAGCGCTTCCGGGGACAGCTCCTACGAGCAGTACTTC | CSASGDSSYEQYF
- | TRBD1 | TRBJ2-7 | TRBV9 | TGTGCCAGCAGCGTAGAGGGACAGGGGGTCTCCGAGCAGTACTTC | CASSVEGQGVSEQYF
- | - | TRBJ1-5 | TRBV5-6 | TGTGCCAGCAGCTTGGCCGGGGGTCAGCCCCAGCATTTT | CASSLAGGQPQHF
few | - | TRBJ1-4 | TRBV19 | TGTGCCAGTAGTATTTCGTCGAACAGTGAAAAACTGTTTTTT | CASSISSNSEKLFF
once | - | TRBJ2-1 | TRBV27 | TGTGCCAGCAGTATCAGGGTAGGGGTAAATGAGCAGTTCTTC | CASSIRVGVNEQFF
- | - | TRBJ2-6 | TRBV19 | TGTGCCAGTAGTTCCAGTGTGGGACCTACATACTCTGGGGCCAACGTCCTGACTTTC | CASSSSVGPTYSGANVLTF
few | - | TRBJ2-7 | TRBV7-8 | TGTGCCAGCAGCTTGGTGGCAGCTTCCGCCGAGCAGTACTTC | CASSLVAASAEQYF
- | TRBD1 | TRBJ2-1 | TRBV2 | TGTGCCAGCAGTGGGGACAGCTACAATGAGCAGTTCTTC | CASSGDSYNEQFF
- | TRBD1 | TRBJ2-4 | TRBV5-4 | TGTGCCAGCAGCTCGGGCCCACCTCAGGGGGCAGGGTCCAAAAACATTCAGTACTTC | CASSSGPPQGAGSKNIQYF
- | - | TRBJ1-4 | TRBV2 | TGTGCCAGCAGTCGTAGCGCAACTAATGAAAAACTGTTTTTT | CASSRSATNEKLFF
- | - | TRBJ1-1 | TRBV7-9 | TGTGCCAGCAGCTTAGAACGGAACACTGAAGCTTTCTTT | CASSLERNTEAFF
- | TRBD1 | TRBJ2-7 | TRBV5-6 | TGTGCCAGCAGGCCGGGACAGCCGAGCTCCTACGAGCAGTACTTC | CASRPGQPSSYEQYF
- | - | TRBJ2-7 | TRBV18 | TGTGCCAGCTCACTGGACCGTCACTACGAGCAGTACTTC | CASSLDRHYEQYF
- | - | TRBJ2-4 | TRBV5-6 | TGTGCCAGCAGCTCCAGGCCCTCGCGGGGCATTCAGTACTTC | CASSSRPSRGIQYF
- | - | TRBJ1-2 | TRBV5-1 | TGCGCCAGCAGCTTGAGGGAGCCAGCCAACTATGGCTACACCTTC | CASSLREPANYGYTF
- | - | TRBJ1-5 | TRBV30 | TGTGCCTGGTCACCCGGGACTTTAAGCCAGCCCCAGCATTTT | CAWSPGTLSQPQHF
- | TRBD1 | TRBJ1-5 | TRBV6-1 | TGTGCCAGCAGTGAAGGGACAGGGGGGAATAGCAATCAGCCCCAGCATTTT | CASSEGTGGNSNQPQHF
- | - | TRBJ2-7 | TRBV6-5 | TGTGCCAGCAGTTACTCTCCACACCACGAGCAGTACTTC | CASSYSPHHEQYF
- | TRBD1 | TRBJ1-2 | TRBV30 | TGTGCCCTGAATTGGGGCAGGGGGTATGGCTACACCTTC | CALNWGRGYGYTF
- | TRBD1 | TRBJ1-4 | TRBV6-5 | TGTGCCAGCCGGAGACAGGGGGCGAGTGAAAAACTGTTTTTT | CASRRQGASEKLFF
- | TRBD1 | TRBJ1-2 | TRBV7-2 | TGTGCCAGCAGCTTCGGGACAGGGGAGGGCTATGGCTACACCTTC | CASSFGTGEGYGYTF
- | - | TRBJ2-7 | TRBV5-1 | TGCGCCAGCAGCTTGGAAGGGTACCCCTACGAGCAGTACTTC | CASSLEGYPYEQYF
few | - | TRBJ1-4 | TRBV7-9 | TGTGCCAGCAGCCTTACCGGGCTTAGGCTGTTTTTT | CASSLTGLRLFF
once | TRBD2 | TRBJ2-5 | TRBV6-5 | TGTGCCAGCAGGCTGGGCGGGGGGGCCCTGGAGACCCAGTACTTC | CASRLGGGALETQYF
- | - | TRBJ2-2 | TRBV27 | TGTGCCAGCAGTTTCCGGACAGCGAACACCGGGGAGCTGTTTTTT | CASSFRTANTGELFF
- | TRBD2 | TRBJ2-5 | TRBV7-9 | TGTGCCAGCAGCTCCCCCAAGGTAGCGGGGGGGCAAGAGACCCAGTACTTC | CASSSPKVAGGQETQYF
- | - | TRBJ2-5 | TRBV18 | TGTGCCAGCTCACCCACCTTCCAAGAGACCCAGTACTTC | CASSPTFQETQYF
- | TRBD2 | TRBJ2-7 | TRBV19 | TGTGCCAGTAGTCCGTCGGGACTAGGGTCCTACGAGCAGTACTTC | CASSPSGLGSYEQYF
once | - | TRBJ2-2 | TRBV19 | TGTGCCAGTAGTTTCCGGCCCCAGGCCACCGGGGAGCTGTTTTTT | CASSFRPQATGELFF
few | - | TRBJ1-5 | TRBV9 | TGTGCCAGCAGCGTATCGGCAGAGGTTCAGCCCCAGCATTTT | CASSVSAEVQPQHF
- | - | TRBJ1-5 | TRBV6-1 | TGTGCCAGCAGGTTTTCAGGGGATAGGGGTCAGCCCCAGCATTTT | CASRFSGDRGQPQHF
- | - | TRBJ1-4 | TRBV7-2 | TGTGCCAGCAGCTTGAGAGGGGACAATAATGAAAAACTGTTTTTT | CASSLRGDNNEKLFF
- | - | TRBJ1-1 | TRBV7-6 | TGTGCCAGCAGCAACTCGGGACTGAACACTGAAGCTTTCTTT | CASSNSGLNTEAFF